This T cell receptor beta chain was retrieved from a study of cytomegalovirus exposure and HLA in healthy donors. Overall study findings and caveats: There were a few CMV-associated chains whose specificity for CMV antigens was confirmed in vitro. The study listed roughly 150 cytomegalovirus-associated TCR beta chains.

A multiplex PCR was run with 60 Vbeta primers and 13 Jbeta primers. Study processing details: In a later analysis, of 84 million or so unique beta chains, roughly 10 million appeared in at least two donors. Using immunoSEQ multiplex PCR, the repertoire was profiled, and TCRdb retains in-frame clones only, with some absent. V and J calls and clone size come straight from that table; D and trimming were deduced from the DNA. The sample lists about 160,000 clones, roughly 71% seen once, with approximately 3% in the top ten. This clone turned up a few times. Its target is not known. CDR1 is LNHDA and CDR2 is SQIVND in the germline V gene (reference sequence). V was clipped by 3 bases and J by 2 bases, with 16 bases between them. The CDR3 is 16 residues long.

This sequence was found in a woman aged 50 to 65 in good health and CMV-seropositive. The chain uses TRBV19 and TRBJ1-1; D unclear. Sequencing was carried out using PBMCs. The CDR3 reads CASSIQRWATNTEAFF. The CDR3 nucleotides are TGTGCCAGTAGTATCCAAAGGTGGGCCACAAACACTGAAGCTTTCTTT.